This T cell receptor (beta chain) derives from a study of pediatric ulcerative colitis. At the level of the study: Fewer than 10 patients showed pancolitis and two showed left-sided colitis.

Per germline, CDR1 SGDLS and CDR2 YYNGEE. This CDR3 has 16 amino acids. The germline V and J ends were trimmed by 4 bases and 2 bases, with 19 bases remaining between them. Profiling relied on immunoSEQ multiplex PCR, and the TCRdb table lists in-frame clones only, not all of them. The table includes tens of thousands of clones, about 78% detected once. Study-level findings and limits: Rectal repertoires separated controls, mild-moderate and acute severe colitis.

During colonoscopy, one to two rectal pinch biopsies were collected. Only one count was recorded for this clone. What it binds is unknown. This TCR came from a girl between 5 and 17 years old with moderate ulcerative colitis. The rearrangement links TRBV9 to TRBJ2-7, with D possibly TRBD2 on 5 matching bases. Sequences were obtained from gut tissue. Written as DNA, the CDR3 is TGTGCCAGCAGCCCCCGGAGGTTTAACTACGCCTACGAGCAGTACTTC. It codes for CASSPRRFNYAYEQYF.